A selection of T cell receptor beta chains follows, all from one sample in a study of immune cell composition in non-small cell lung cancer. Measured with immunoSEQ multiplex PCR; TCRdb has only the in-frame clones, and not every one. Seen here are several thousand clones, 60% to 80% observed once, and the top ten hold roughly 12%. The sample comprised non-adjacent lung tissue. The receptors stem from a human donor with non-small cell lung cancer. CDR3s include the opening cysteine and the closing phenylalanine or tryptophan. A D gene is named only where the DNA matches it firmly. Part of the rows lack a size; the others show once, few, many or a class for expanded clones.

D | length | size | J | V | DNA | CDR3
TRBD2 | 15 | NA | TRBJ2-5 | TRBV30 | TGTGCCTGGAGTGTACTTGGTAGCGGGCAAGAGACCCAGTACTTC | CAWSVLGSGQETQYF
TRBD2 | 16 | NA | TRBJ2-1 | TRBV15 | TGTGCCACCAGCAGAGGAGCGGGGACCTCCTACAATGAGCAGTTCTTC | CATSRGAGTSYNEQFF
TRBD1 | 13 | NA | TRBJ1-1 | TRBV6-5 | TGTGCCAGCAGTCCAGACAGGGCCACTGAAGCTTTCTTT | CASSPDRATEAFF
TRBD1 | 16 | once | TRBJ1-1 | TRBV6-5 | TGTGCCAGCAGTTCACTTCGGGGACAGGGGATCACTGAAGCTTTCTTT | CASSSLRGQGITEAFF
NA | 12 | few | TRBJ2-4 | TRBV9 | TGTGCCAGCAGCGGCACGAGGAACATTCAGTACTTC | CASSGTRNIQYF
NA | 12 | NA | TRBJ2-3 | TRBV28 | TGTGCCAGCAGTTCCCCCAGCGATACGCAGTATTTT | CASSSPSDTQYF
TRBD2 | 16 | NA | TRBJ2-5 | TRBV29-1 | TGCAGCGTTGAAGATCTAGTTGTGGGGGGGGGTAAGACCCAGTACTTC | CSVEDLVVGGGKTQYF
TRBD2 | 15 | NA | TRBJ2-3 | TRBV15 | TGTGCCACCAGCAGAGCTGGCGGGGGTCGAGATACGCAGTATTTT | CATSRAGGGRDTQYF
NA | 13 | NA | TRBJ1-6 | TRBV25-1 | TGTGCCCCAGTTTGGGGGAGTAATTCACCCCTCCACTTT | CAPVWGSNSPLHF
NA | 15 | NA | TRBJ2-3 | TRBV7-3 | TGTGCCAGCAGCCCCGGGGCCGGAGGCACAGATACGCAGTATTTT | CASSPGAGGTDTQYF
NA | 15 | NA | TRBJ2-3 | TRBV7-8 | TGTGCCACCAGGCGGCGGGGGCCAGGCACAGATACGCAGTATTTT | CATRRRGPGTDTQYF
TRBD1 | 16 | NA | TRBJ1-2 | TRBV7-8 | TGTGCCAGCAGCTCCGGGACAGGAATCGGGGGCTATGGCTACACCTTC | CASSSGTGIGGYGYTF
TRBD2 | 17 | NA | TRBJ2-3 | TRBV9 | TGTGCCAGCAGCGACCCGGGACTAGCGGGAAAGCCAGATACGCAGTATTTT | CASSDPGLAGKPDTQYF
NA | 11 | NA | TRBJ1-3 | TRBV5-1 | TGCGCCAGCACTCTCGGAAACACCATATATTTT | CASTLGNTIYF
NA | 14 | NA | TRBJ2-1 | TRBV28 | TGTGCCAGCAGTTTAAGGAGGGGGAACAATGAGCAGTTCTTC | CASSLRRGNNEQFF
NA | 12 | NA | TRBJ2-1 | TRBV6-1 | TGTGCCAGCAGTGAGGAGGGATATGAGCAGTTCTTC | CASSEEGYEQFF
NA | 14 | NA | TRBJ1-5 | TRBV6-1 | TGTGCCAGCAGGGACAGACTTAGCAATCAGCCCCAGCATTTT | CASRDRLSNQPQHF
NA | 13 | NA | TRBJ1-4 | TRBV30 | TGTGCCTGGATGATCGGAGACAATGAAAAACTGTTTTTT | CAWMIGDNEKLFF
TRBD1 | 17 | NA | TRBJ2-6 | TRBV15 | TGTGCCACCAGCAGAGATGGCAGGGGGAATGGGGCCAACGTCCTGACTTTC | CATSRDGRGNGANVLTF
NA | 18 | NA | TRBJ2-7 | TRBV7-9 | TGTGCCAGCAGCGACGTTGGGGGTTCGGGGCGGGATCAATACGAGCAGTACTTC | CASSDVGGSGRDQYEQYF
NA | 14 | NA | TRBJ1-1 | TRBV30 | TGTGCCTGGACCAGGGGACCGGTGAACACTGAAGCTTTCTTT | CAWTRGPVNTEAFF
TRBD1 | 17 | NA | TRBJ2-2 | TRBV7-3 | TGTGCCAGCAGCCCCCGTCCCGGGACAGGGAAAACCGGGGAGCTGTTTTTT | CASSPRPGTGKTGELFF
NA | 13 | few | TRBJ1-2 | TRBV14 | TGTGCCAGCAGTCCGGGGGGTGTCTATGGCTACACCTTC | CASSPGGVYGYTF
NA | 15 | NA | TRBJ2-7 | TRBV11-2 | TGTGCCAGCAGCTACTATGTGACGGGGGAGTACGAGCAGTACTTC | CASSYYVTGEYEQYF
NA | 16 | NA | TRBJ2-6 | TRBV18 | TGTGCCAGCTCAAATACAGGGTCCAGTGGGGCCAACGTCCTGACTTTC | CASSNTGSSGANVLTF
NA | 14 | NA | TRBJ2-7 | TRBV7-2 | TGTGCCAGCAGCTTGGTGGGGTCATCGTACGAGCAGTACTTC | CASSLVGSSYEQYF
NA | 13 | NA | TRBJ2-5 | TRBV5-1 | TGCGCCAGCAGCGCGGAAATACAAGAGACCCAGTACTTC | CASSAEIQETQYF
NA | 14 | NA | TRBJ1-1 | TRBV6-5 | TGTGCCAGCAGTTACGTAGGGGGTAGAACTGAAGCTTTCTTT | CASSYVGGRTEAFF
NA | 15 | NA | TRBJ1-5 | TRBV4-1 | TGCGCCAGCAGCCAAGAGGGGGGTAGCAATCAGCCCCAGCATTTT | CASSQEGGSNQPQHF
TRBD2 | 14 | NA | TRBJ2-7 | TRBV7-2 | TGTGCCAGCAGCTTAAGGCGAGAGGAGCGGGGGTTGTACTTC | CASSLRREERGLYF
NA | 13 | NA | TRBJ2-3 | TRBV28 | TGTGCCAGCAGTACGCAGTCGAGTAGGACGCAGTATTTT | CASSTQSSRTQYF
NA | 12 | NA | TRBJ2-1 | TRBV19 | TGTGCCAGTTCCTCGGGTTTCGATGAGCAGTTCTTC | CASSSGFDEQFF
NA | 14 | NA | TRBJ2-3 | TRBV5-6 | TGTGCCAGCAGCACAAGGGCCTTCATGGATACGCAGTATTTT | CASSTRAFMDTQYF
TRBD1 | 18 | NA | TRBJ2-1 | TRBV9 | TGTGCCAGCAGCGTCGGCCCCAAAGGGGGCCGGGGTTCCAATGAGCAGTTCTTC | CASSVGPKGGRGSNEQFF
NA | 13 | NA | TRBJ2-1 | TRBV12-5 | TGTGCTAGTGGTTTGGGACCCACAAATGAGCAGTTCTTC | CASGLGPTNEQFF
NA | 11 | once | TRBJ2-4 | TRBV28 | TGTGCCAGCAGTTTAGGAAACATTCAGTACTTC | CASSLGNIQYF
NA | 13 | few | TRBJ2-1 | TRBV27 | TGTGCCAGCAGTGACAACCCCGGTAATGAGCAGTTCTTC | CASSDNPGNEQFF
TRBD1 | 16 | NA | TRBJ2-2 | TRBV6-5 | TGTGCCAGCAGTTACTCGACTGACAGGGACACCGGGGAGCTGTTTTTT | CASSYSTDRDTGELFF
NA | 15 | NA | TRBJ2-5 | TRBV15 | TGTGCCACCAGCAGAGATGGGGGGCCGGAGGAGACCCAGTACTTC | CATSRDGGPEETQYF
NA | 13 | large | TRBJ1-1 | TRBV5-5 | TGTGCCAGCAGGCAGGATCTAAACACTGAAGCTTTCTTT | CASRQDLNTEAFF
TRBD1 | 15 | NA | TRBJ2-1 | TRBV29-1 | TGCAGCGTGATGGGACAGCAGAGCTCCTACAATGAGCAGTTCTTC | CSVMGQQSSYNEQFF
NA | 15 | NA | TRBJ2-1 | TRBV28 | TGTGCCAGCAGTTTTTGGGGGAGAGCTTACAATGAGCAGTTCTTC | CASSFWGRAYNEQFF
NA | 14 | once | TRBJ1-6 | TRBV4-2 | TGTGCCAGCAGCCAAGAGGGGGGAAATTCACCCCTCCACTTT | CASSQEGGNSPLHF
TRBD2 | 15 | NA | TRBJ2-2 | TRBV10-3 | TGTGCCATCGGTGCGTCGGGGGGACACACCGGGGAGCTGTTTTTT | CAIGASGGHTGELFF
NA | 15 | NA | TRBJ1-4 | TRBV2 | TGTGCCAGCAGTGAGACCACAGCAACTAATGAAAAACTGTTTTTT | CASSETTATNEKLFF
NA | 14 | NA | TRBJ1-2 | TRBV6-5 | TGTGCCAGCAGTTACTCGGGACGCCCCTATGGCTACACCTTC | CASSYSGRPYGYTF
NA | 14 | NA | TRBJ2-1 | TRBV15 | TGTGCCGTTAAACCGGGACAAGGCTACAATGAGCAGTTCTTC | CAVKPGQGYNEQFF
NA | 14 | NA | TRBJ1-6 | TRBV6-6 | TGTGCCAGCATCCGGGGAGAAGAGAATTCACCCCTCCACTTT | CASIRGEENSPLHF
NA | 14 | NA | TRBJ1-2 | TRBV5-3 | TGTGCCAGAGAAAGGGCGGGGAGTAACTATGGCTACACCTTC | CARERAGSNYGYTF
NA | 14 | few | TRBJ2-2 | TRBV27 | TGTGCCAGCAGTTTCGGGGGGCTGACCGGGGAGCTGTTTTTT | CASSFGGLTGELFF
TRBD1 | 16 | NA | TRBJ1-3 | TRBV28 | TGTGCCAGCAGTTTAGGGTTGACAGGGGTCGGAAACACCATATATTTT | CASSLGLTGVGNTIYF
NA | 14 | NA | TRBJ2-3 | TRBV28 | TGTGCCAGCAGTTTGCCAGGGACGACAGATACGCAGTATTTT | CASSLPGTTDTQYF
NA | 13 | NA | TRBJ2-2 | TRBV11-3 | TGTGCCAGCAGCATTCGGGGAACCGGGGAGCTGTTTTTT | CASSIRGTGELFF